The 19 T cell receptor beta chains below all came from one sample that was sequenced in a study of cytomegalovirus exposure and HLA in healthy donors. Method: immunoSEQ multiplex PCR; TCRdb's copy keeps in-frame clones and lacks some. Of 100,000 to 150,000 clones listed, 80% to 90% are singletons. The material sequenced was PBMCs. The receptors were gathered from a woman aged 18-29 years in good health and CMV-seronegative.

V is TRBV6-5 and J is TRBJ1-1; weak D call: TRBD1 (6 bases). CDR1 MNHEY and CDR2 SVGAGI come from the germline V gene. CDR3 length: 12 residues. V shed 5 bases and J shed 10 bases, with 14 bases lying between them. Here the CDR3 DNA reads TGTGCCAGCAGTGGTGGGGGCACTTTAGCTTTCTTT. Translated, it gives CASSGGGTLAFF.

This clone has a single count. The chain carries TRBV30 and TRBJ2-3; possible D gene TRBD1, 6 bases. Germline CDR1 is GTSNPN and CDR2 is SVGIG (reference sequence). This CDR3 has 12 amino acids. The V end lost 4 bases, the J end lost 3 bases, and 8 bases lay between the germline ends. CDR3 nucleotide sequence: TGTGCCTGGACCACAGGGACAGATACGCAGTATTTT. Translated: CAWTTGTDTQYF.

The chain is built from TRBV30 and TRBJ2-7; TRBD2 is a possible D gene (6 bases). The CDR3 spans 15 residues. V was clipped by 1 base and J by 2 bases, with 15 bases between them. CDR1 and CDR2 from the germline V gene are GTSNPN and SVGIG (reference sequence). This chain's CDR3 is CAWSGGLTNAYEQYF. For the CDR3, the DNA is TGTGCCTGGAGTGGAGGACTAACCAACGCCTACGAGCAGTACTTC.

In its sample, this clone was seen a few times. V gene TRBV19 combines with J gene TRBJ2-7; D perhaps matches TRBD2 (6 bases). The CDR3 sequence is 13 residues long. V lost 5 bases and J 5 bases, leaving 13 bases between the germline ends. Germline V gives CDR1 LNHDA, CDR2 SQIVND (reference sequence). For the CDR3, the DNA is TGTGCCAGTAGTCGGGGACTGGTCCACGAGCAGTACTTC. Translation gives CASSRGLVHEQYF.

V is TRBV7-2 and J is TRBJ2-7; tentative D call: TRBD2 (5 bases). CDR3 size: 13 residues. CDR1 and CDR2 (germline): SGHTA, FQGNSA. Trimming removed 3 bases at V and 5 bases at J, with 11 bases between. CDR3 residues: CASSLDGNDEQYF. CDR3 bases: TGTGCCAGCAGCTTGGACGGGAACGACGAGCAGTACTTC.

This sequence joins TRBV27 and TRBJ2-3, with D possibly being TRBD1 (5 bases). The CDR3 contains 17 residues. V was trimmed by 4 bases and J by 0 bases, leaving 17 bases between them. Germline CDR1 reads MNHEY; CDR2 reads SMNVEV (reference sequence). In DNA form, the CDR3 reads TGTGCCAGCAGTTCCCAGGGCGGATGGCTTAGCACAGATACGCAGTATTTT. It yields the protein CASSSQGGWLSTDTQYF.

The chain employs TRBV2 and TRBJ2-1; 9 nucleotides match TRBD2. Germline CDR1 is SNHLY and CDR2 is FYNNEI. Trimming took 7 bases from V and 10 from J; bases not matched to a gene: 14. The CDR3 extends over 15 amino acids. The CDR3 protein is CASISHGLARDEQFF. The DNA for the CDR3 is TGTGCCAGCATCAGCCATGGACTAGCGCGAGACGAGCAGTTCTTC.

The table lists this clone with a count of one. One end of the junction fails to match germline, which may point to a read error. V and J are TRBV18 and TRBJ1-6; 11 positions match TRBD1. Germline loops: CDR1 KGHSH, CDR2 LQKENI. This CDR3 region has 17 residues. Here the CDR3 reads CASSPYRTGGYDSPLHF. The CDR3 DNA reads TGTGCCAGCTCGCCCTACCGGACAGGGGGCTATGATTCACCCCTCCACTTT. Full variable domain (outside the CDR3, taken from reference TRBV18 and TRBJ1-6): NAGVMQNPRHLVRRRGQEARLRCSPMKGHSHVYWYRQLPEEGLKFMVYLQKENIIDESGMPKERFSAEFPKEGPSILRIQQVVRGDSAAYFCASSPYRTGGYDSPLHFGNGTRLTVT.

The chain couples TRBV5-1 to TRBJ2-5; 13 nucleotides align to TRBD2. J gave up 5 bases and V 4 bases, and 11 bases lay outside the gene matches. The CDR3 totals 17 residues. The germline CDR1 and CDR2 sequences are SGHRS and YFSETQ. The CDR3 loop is CASSALTSGGNKETQYF. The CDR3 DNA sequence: TGCGCCAGCAGCGCGCTGACTAGCGGGGGGAATAAGGAGACCCAGTACTTC.

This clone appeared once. CDR3 nucleotides: TGTGCCAGCAGTCCCTTCCTACGGGGGGCGGACACTGAAGCTTTCTTT. Its translation: CASSPFLRGADTEAFF. This chain joins TRBV6-6 and TRBJ1-1; maybe TRBD1 (6 bases). Looked up from germline, CDR1 is MNHNY and CDR2 is SVGAGI (reference sequence). Trimming took off 5 bases at V and 3 bases at J, with 19 bases between the two ends. The CDR3 is made up of 16 amino acids.

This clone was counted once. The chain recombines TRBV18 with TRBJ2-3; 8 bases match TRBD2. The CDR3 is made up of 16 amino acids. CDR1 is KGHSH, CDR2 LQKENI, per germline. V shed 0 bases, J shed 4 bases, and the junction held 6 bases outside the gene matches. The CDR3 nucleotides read TGTGCCAGCTCACCACCTGCGGGGGGTGGATCAGATACGCAGTATTTT. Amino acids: CASSPPAGGGSDTQYF. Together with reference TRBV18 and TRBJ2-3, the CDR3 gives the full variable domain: NAGVMQNPRHLVRRRGQEARLRCSPMKGHSHVYWYRQLPEEGLKFMVYLQKENIIDESGMPKERFSAEFPKEGPSILRIQQVVRGDSAAYFCASSPPAGGGSDTQYFGPGTRLTVL.

CDR3 region: CASSQRTSGGCTNTGELFF. As DNA, the CDR3 is TGCGCCAGCAGTCAACGGACTAGCGGGGGGTGTACGAACACCGGGGAGCTGTTTTTT. The genes are TRBV23-1 and TRBJ2-2; the match to TRBD2 covers 14 bases. TRBV23-1 is designated an ORF whose function remains uncertain. Trimming at V came to 2 bases and at J to 0 bases, leaving 5 bases not matched to a gene. The CDR3 length is 19 residues.

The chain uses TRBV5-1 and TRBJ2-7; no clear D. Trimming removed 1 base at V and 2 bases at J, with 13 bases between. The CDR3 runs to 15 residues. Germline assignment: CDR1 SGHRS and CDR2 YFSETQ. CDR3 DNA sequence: TGCGCCAGCAGCTTGATGGGCCCAAGAGCCTACGAGCAGTACTTC. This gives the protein CASSLMGPRAYEQYF.

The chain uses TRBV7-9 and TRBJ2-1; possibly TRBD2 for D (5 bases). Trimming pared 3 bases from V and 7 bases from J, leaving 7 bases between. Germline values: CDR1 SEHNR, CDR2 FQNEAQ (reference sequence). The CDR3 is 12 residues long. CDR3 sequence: CASSFGDNEQFF. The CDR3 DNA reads TGTGCCAGCAGCTTCGGGGATAATGAGCAGTTCTTC.

Here the CDR3 reads CAWTSENLYEQYF. CDR3 bases: TGTGCCTGGACGAGTGAGAACCTCTACGAGCAGTACTTC. The chain couples TRBV30 to TRBJ2-7; D not certain. V was clipped by 4 bases and J by 3 bases, with 13 bases between them. The V gene's germline CDR1 is GTSNPN and CDR2 SVGIG (reference sequence). The CDR3 is 13 residues long.

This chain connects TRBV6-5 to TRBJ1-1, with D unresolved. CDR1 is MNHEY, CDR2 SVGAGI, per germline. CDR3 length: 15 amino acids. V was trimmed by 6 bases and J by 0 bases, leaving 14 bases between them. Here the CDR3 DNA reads TGTGCCAGCAGCCGACTCGATTTGGTGAACACTGAAGCTTTCTTT. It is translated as CASSRLDLVNTEAFF.

The CDR3 nucleotides read TGTGCCAGCAGCTCCCCTCTGGAAGGGAGCGAGCAGTACTTC. The encoded protein is CASSSPLEGSEQYF. V is TRBV13 and J is TRBJ2-7; the D gene is possibly TRBD2 (5 bases). CDR3 length: 14 amino acids. The ends were cut back, 4 bases at V and 6 bases at J, with 16 bases in the middle. CDR1 is PRHDT and CDR2 is FYEKMQ in the germline V gene (reference sequence). Using reference TRBV13 and TRBJ2-7 for the parts outside the CDR3, the full variable domain is AAGVIQSPRHLIKEKRETATLKCYPIPRHDTVYWYQQGPGQDPQFLISFYEKMQSDKGSIPDRFSAQQFSDYHSELNMSSLELGDSALYFCASSSPLEGSEQYFGPGTRLTVT.

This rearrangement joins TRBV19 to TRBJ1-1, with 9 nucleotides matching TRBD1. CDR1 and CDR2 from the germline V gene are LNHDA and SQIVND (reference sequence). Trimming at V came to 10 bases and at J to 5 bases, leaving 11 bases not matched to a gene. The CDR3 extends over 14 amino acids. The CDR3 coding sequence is TGTGCCACCAGCAAGGGACAGGGAACGACTGAAGCTTTCTTT. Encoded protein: CATSKGQGTTEAFF.

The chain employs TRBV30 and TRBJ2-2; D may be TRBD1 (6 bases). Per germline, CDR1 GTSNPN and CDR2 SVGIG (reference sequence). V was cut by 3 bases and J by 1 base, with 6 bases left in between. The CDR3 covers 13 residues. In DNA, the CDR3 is TGTGCCTGGAGCAGGGGGAACACCGGGGAGCTGTTTTTT. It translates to CAWSRGNTGELFF. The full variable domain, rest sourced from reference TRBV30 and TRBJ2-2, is SQTIHQWPATLVQPVGSPLSLECTVEGTSNPNLYWYRQAAGRGLQLLFYSVGIGQISSEVPQNLSASRPQDRQFILSSKKLLLSDSGFYLCAWSRGNTGELFFGEGSRLTVL.